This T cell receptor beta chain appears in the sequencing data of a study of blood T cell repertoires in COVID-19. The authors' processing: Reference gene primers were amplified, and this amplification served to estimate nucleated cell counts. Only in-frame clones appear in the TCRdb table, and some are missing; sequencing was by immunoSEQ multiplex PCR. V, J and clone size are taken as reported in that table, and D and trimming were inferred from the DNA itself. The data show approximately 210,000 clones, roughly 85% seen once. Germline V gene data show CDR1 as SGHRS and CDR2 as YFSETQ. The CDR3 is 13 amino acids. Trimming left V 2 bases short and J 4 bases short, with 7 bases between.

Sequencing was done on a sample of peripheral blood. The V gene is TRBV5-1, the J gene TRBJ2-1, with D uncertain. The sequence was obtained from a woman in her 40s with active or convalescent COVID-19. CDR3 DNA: TGCGCCAGCAGCTTCGGAGATTACAATGAGCAGTTCTTC. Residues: CASSFGDYNEQFF. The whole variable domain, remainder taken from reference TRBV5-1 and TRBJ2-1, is KAGVTQTPRYLIKTRGQQVTLSCSPISGHRSVSWYQQTPGQGLQFLFEYFSETQRNKGNFPGRFSGRQFSNSRSEMNVSTLELGDSALYLCASSFGDYNEQFFGPGTRLTVL.